The next 14 T cell receptor beta chains were all read from a single sample in a study of T-cell reconstitution after alpha-beta-depleted transplantation in children (dated by TCRdb to 2016 to 2017). Per the publication, the treatment or condition label means: allogeneic hematopoietic cell transplantation with graft depleted of TCRalphabeta T cells and CD19 B cells. The library came from PCR. Sequencer: Illumina HiSeq 2500. TCR library preparation used molecular barcoding, with unique molecular identifiers applied to normalize quantification of the TCRbeta repertoire. Using fastp at Q25 and MiXCR, TCRdb reprocessed the public reads and kept productive beta chains. Under each unique CDR3 protein, matching rows form one entry showing the most common genes and DNA. The sample table lists about 470,000 distinct CDR3 sequences, roughly two fifths of them with a count of one. Under 35% of the sample is held by the ten biggest clonotypes.

Sequenced here: PBMCs, sampled before TCRalphabeta/CD19-depleted stem cell transplant. All receptors derive from a girl aged 2-10 years with aplastic anemia, due to receive a stem cell transplant.

In this sample, this clonotype turned up many times. The chain links TRBV7-8 to TRBJ1-5, with D possibly matching TRBD1 (5 bases). Looked up from germline, CDR1 is SGHVS and CDR2 is FQNEAQ. The CDR3 runs to 16 residues. V shed 0 bases and J shed 5 bases, with 14 bases lying between them. The CDR3 DNA sequence: TGTGCCAGCAGCTTAGCGGCCGGTTGGGGCGATCAGCCCCAGCATTTT. It yields the protein CASSLAAGWGDQPQHF.

The table lists this clonotype with many counts. J is TRBJ2-3 and V is TRBV9; the D gene is possibly TRBD2 (7 bases). The CDR3 is 16 amino acids. Trimming took off 4 bases at V and 2 bases at J, with 17 bases between the two ends. Germline V gene sequence: CDR1 SGDLS, CDR2 YYNGEE. The CDR3 here is CASSPKGGGHTDTQYF. CDR3 nucleotide sequence: TGTGCCAGCAGCCCAAAGGGGGGAGGGCACACAGATACGCAGTATTTT.

Worth noting for this clonotype: This may be a read error, as it is one base from a much larger clone. V and J are TRBV29-1 and TRBJ2-1; 16 nucleotides align to TRBD2. Trimming cost V 5 bases and J 2 bases; bases outside gene matches: 3. The CDR3 runs 16 residues. CDR1 and CDR2 from the germline V gene are SQVTM and ANQGSEA. CDR3 sequence: CSVSGLAGGTYNEQFF. The CDR3 DNA follows: TGCAGCGTTTCGGGACTAGCGGGAGGGACCTACAATGAGCAGTTCTTC.

The chain links TRBV20-1 to TRBJ2-3, with 9 positions matching TRBD2. Per the germline V gene, CDR1 is DFQATT and CDR2 is SNEGSKA (reference sequence). The CDR3 contains 14 residues. V lost 3 bases and J lost 5; bases outside the gene matches: 6. CDR3 sequence (DNA): TGCAGTGCTAGGGCTAGCGGGGACCGAGATACGCAGTATTTT. This translates into CSARASGDRDTQYF.

A few counts support this clonotype. The chain combines TRBV6-5 with TRBJ2-5; D is possibly TRBD2 (5 bases). CDR3 length: 19 residues. Per the germline V gene, CDR1 is MNHEY and CDR2 is SVGAGI. V lost 0 bases and J 4 bases, leaving 24 bases between the germline ends. CDR3 protein: CASSYSSSGAWGEGETQYF. CDR3 nucleotides: TGTGCCAGCAGTTACTCCTCCTCAGGCGCTTGGGGTGAGGGAGAGACCCAGTACTTC.

This clonotype showed up many times. The rearrangement joins TRBV20-1 to TRBJ2-5, with 8 bases aligning to TRBD2. Unmatched junction bases numbered 17, after V lost 6 bases and J lost 5 bases. Germline V gene sequence: CDR1 DFQATT, CDR2 SNEGSKA (reference sequence). This CDR3 is built from 16 residues. CDR3 sequence reads: CSATRSSGSPGETQYF. DNA of the CDR3: TGCAGTGCCACCCGGAGCAGCGGGAGCCCCGGGGAGACCCAGTACTTC.

This clonotype appeared many times. The rearrangement joins TRBV20-1 to TRBJ1-1, with D unresolved. CDR3 length: 15 amino acids. Trimming took off 3 bases at V and 1 base at J, with 15 bases between the two ends. Looked up from germline, CDR1 is DFQATT and CDR2 is SNEGSKA (reference sequence). CDR3: CSASDPKTGNTEAFF. CDR3 in DNA: TGCAGTGCTAGTGATCCCAAGACCGGGAACACTGAAGCTTTCTTT.

This clonotype was seen only a few times. The chain has TRBV9 and TRBJ1-6, with a possible D match to TRBD1 (5 bases). The V end was cut by 0 bases, the J end by 7 bases, with 8 bases between. The germline gives CDR1 SGDLS, CDR2 YYNGEE. This CDR3 spans 14 amino acids. The CDR3 DNA reads as TGTGCCAGCAGCGTAGAACAGGCAAATTCACCCCTCCACTTT. Translated: CASSVEQANSPLHF.

This chain links TRBV28 with TRBJ2-7, with D maybe TRBD2 (6 bases). The V and J ends lost 4 bases and 0 bases respectively, with 22 bases between them. The length of the CDR3 is 18 residues. The germline gives CDR1 MDHEN, CDR2 SYDVKM. CDR3 nucleotides: TGTGCCAGCAGTTCTGTGACGGGGGACGGCTTCAGCTCCTACGAGCAGTACTTC. Translated, it gives CASSSVTGDGFSSYEQYF.

The sample holds a few counts of this clonotype. The chain couples TRBV20-1 to TRBJ2-7, with unresolved D. CDR3 length: 14 amino acids. Trimming took 3 bases from V and 0 from J, leaving 12 bases between them. Germline V gene sequence: CDR1 DFQATT, CDR2 SNEGSKA (reference sequence). The CDR3 reads CSASDDGYSYEQYF. The CDR3 nucleotides are TGCAGTGCTAGCGACGACGGATACTCCTACGAGCAGTACTTC.

This clonotype showed up many times. This chain connects TRBV7-2 to TRBJ2-5, with D uncertain. This CDR3 contains 15 residues. The germline CDR1 and CDR2 sequences are SGHTA and FQGNSA. Trimming cost V 2 bases and J 1 base, with 11 bases left between them. CDR3 in amino acids: CASSLNGQAQETQYF. The DNA of the CDR3 is TGTGCCAGCAGCTTAAATGGGCAAGCCCAAGAGACCCAGTACTTC.

This clonotype was observed a single time. Relative to the germline gene, one junction end is altered; a read error may explain this. The chain uses TRBV6-1 and TRBJ1-4, with 8 bases that match TRBD1. The CDR3 spans 16 residues. CDR1 is MNHNS and CDR2 is SASEGT in the germline V gene. The CDR3 bases are TGTGCCAGCAGTGAAAGAGGGACAGGCATTAATGAAAAACTGTCTTTT. The encoded protein is CASSERGTGINEKLSF.

The chain is built from TRBV7-8 and TRBJ2-1; 11 positions agree with TRBD2. There are 14 residues in the CDR3. Trimming removed 4 bases from V and 8 bases from J; junction bases left unmatched: 4. From germline, CDR1 is SGHVS and CDR2 FQNEAQ. The CDR3 DNA is TGTGCCAGCAGCTCCTCTAGCGGGGGGTATGAGCAGTTCTTC. This encodes CASSSSSGGYEQFF.

This chain uses TRBV10-2 with TRBJ2-5; 14 bases line up with TRBD2. The length of the CDR3 is 15 residues. In germline, CDR1 is WSHSY, CDR2 SAAADI. Unmatched junction bases numbered 3, after V lost 6 bases and J lost 3 bases. DNA of the CDR3: TGCGCCAGCAGCGCGGGACTAGCGGGAGAAGAGACCCAGTACTTC. This encodes CASSAGLAGEETQYF.